Listed below are T cell receptor beta chains from one sample, sequenced in a study of early stage breast cancer tumors. Generated by immunoSEQ multiplex PCR, the TCRdb table keeps only in-frame clones and is missing some. The sample includes more than 15,000 clones, around 83% of them seen just once. The sequenced material came from blood. The source of these receptors is a person aged 65 to 79 with breast cancer. The CDR3 runs from the conserved cysteine through the conserved F or W. A D gene is named only where the DNA matches it firmly. The size of a clone is reported for some rows only, either as once, few or many, or as a class for expanded clones.

TRBJ1-5,NA,NA,TRBV7-2,CASSLDQAQPQHF,TGTGCCAGCAGCTTAGATCAGGCCCAGCCCCAGCATTTT
TRBJ2-7,NA,NA,TRBV7-9,CASSSAGVGEQYF,TGTGCCAGCAGCTCGGCAGGGGTGGGCGAGCAGTACTTC
TRBJ2-3,TRBD2,few,TRBV5-4,CASSSGGGGTDTQYF,TGTGCCAGCAGCTCCGGGGGGGGTGGCACAGATACGCAGTATTTT
TRBJ1-4,NA,NA,TRBV30,CAWSVLRQGGEKLFF,TGTGCCTGGAGTGTACTTAGGCAGGGAGGTGAAAAACTGTTTTTT
TRBJ1-1,NA,NA,TRBV2,CASSVQGMTEAFF,TGTGCCAGCAGTGTTCAGGGGATGACTGAAGCTTTCTTT
TRBJ2-7,TRBD2,NA,TRBV6-1,CATQRGSSSYEQYF,TGTGCCACCCAGCGGGGGTCGAGCTCCTACGAGCAGTACTTC
TRBJ1-5,TRBD1,NA,TRBV5-1,CASSFQGGGQPQHF,TGCGCCAGCAGCTTTCAAGGGGGCGGCCAGCCCCAGCATTTT
TRBJ2-2,NA,once,TRBV18,CASSPPDGVTGELFF,TGTGCCAGCTCACCACCGGACGGGGTCACCGGGGAGCTGTTTTTT
TRBJ2-6,NA,NA,TRBV18,CASSPPGQSFSSGANVLTF,TGTGCCAGCTCACCACCTGGACAGAGTTTTTCCTCTGGGGCCAACGTCCTGACTTTC
TRBJ2-1,TRBD2,NA,TRBV19,CASSSTAGGWNEQFF,TGTGCCAGTAGTAGTACAGCGGGGGGGTGGAATGAGCAGTTCTTC
TRBJ2-4,TRBD2,NA,TRBV2,CASTRGGGPNIQYF,TGTGCCAGCACCCGTGGGGGGGGACCAAACATTCAGTACTTC
TRBJ2-7,TRBD2,NA,TRBV7-3,CASRSGVYEQYF,TGTGCCAGCAGAAGCGGGGTCTACGAGCAGTACTTC
TRBJ1-1,NA,NA,TRBV19,CASSSIRGTEAFF,TGTGCCAGTAGTAGTATTCGGGGAACTGAAGCTTTCTTT
TRBJ1-1,NA,NA,TRBV19,CASRENLNTEAFF,TGTGCCAGTAGAGAGAATCTGAACACTGAAGCTTTCTTT
TRBJ1-6,NA,NA,TRBV27,CASSLGLVGVNSPLHF,TGTGCCAGCAGTTTAGGGTTGGTAGGGGTGAATTCACCCCTCCACTTT